Sequencing of this TCR beta chain was carried out in a study of T cell responses to AZD1222 COVID-19 vaccine. General study points: There were vaccine-associated CD4 TCRs across spike, dominant at 160-218 and 743-854. Vaccination with two AZD1222 doses was followed by a rise in Spike-specific TCR breadth and depth.

V lost 5 bases and J lost 7; bases outside the gene matches: 6. The CDR3 length is 13 residues. This clone was picked up one time. No antigen is known for it. Sequencing used immunoSEQ multiplex PCR; TCRdb keeps in-frame clones, though not all of them. This sample has over 100,000 clones, with about 80% found just once. The specimen comprised peripheral blood, sampled on day 0 of AZD1222 vaccination. The J gene is TRBJ1-2, the V gene TRBV12-3 or TRBV12-4; 8 bases are shared with TRBD1. The TCR sequence derives from an adult in good health. CDR3 protein: CASSLLTGAGYTF. CDR3 sequence (DNA): TGTGCCAGCAGTCTACTGACAGGGGCTGGCTACACCTTC.